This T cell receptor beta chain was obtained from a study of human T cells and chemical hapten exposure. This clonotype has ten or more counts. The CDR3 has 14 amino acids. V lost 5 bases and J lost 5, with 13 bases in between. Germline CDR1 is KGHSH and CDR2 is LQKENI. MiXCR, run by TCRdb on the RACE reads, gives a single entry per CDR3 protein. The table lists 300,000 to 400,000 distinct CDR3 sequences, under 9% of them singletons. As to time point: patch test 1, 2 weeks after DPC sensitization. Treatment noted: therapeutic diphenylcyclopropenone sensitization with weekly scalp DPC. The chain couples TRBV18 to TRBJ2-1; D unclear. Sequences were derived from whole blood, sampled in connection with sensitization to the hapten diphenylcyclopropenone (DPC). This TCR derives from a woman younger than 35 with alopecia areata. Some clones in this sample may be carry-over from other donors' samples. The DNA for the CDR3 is TGTGCCAGCTCAGCAGGCCTCTCGGACAATGAGCAGTTCTTC. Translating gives CASSAGLSDNEQFF.